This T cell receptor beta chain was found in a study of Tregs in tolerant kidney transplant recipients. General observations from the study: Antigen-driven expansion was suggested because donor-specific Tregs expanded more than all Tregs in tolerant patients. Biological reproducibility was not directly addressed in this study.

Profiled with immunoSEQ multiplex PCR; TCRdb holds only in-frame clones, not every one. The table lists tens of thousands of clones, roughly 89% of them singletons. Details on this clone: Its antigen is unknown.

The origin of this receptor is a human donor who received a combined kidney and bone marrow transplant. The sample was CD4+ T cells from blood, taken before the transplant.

CDR3 DNA sequence: TGTGCCAGCAGCTCCCCCCGAGGGGGCACTGAAGCTTTCTTT. It yields the protein CASSSPRGGTEAFF. The J gene is TRBJ1-1, the V gene TRBV5-4; D is perhaps TRBD1 (6 bases). The CDR3 covers 14 residues. Trimming pared 3 bases from V and 4 bases from J, leaving 13 bases between. From germline, CDR1 is SGHNT and CDR2 YYREEE (reference sequence).